The next 20 T cell receptor beta chains were all read from a single sample in a study of blood T cell repertoires in COVID-19 (dated by TCRdb to between 2020 and 2021). The method was the immunoSEQ multiplex PCR assay. The source is immuneACCESS, and TCRdb retained only in-frame sequences with V and J called. Part of the clones is not carried over; for the studies checked, unresolved V genes explain less than half of this, and the remainder is unexplained. In all, the sample holds 15,000 to 18,000 clones, and more than 75% of those were seen once. The leading ten clones occupy approximately 24% of the sample. The source material was peripheral blood. The receptors derive from an elderly man with active or convalescent COVID-19.

The V and J genes are TRBV10-3 and TRBJ2-7; 9 nucleotides match TRBD2. V trimming: 6 bases; J trimming: 0 bases; junction bases outside the gene matches: 6. The germline CDR1 and CDR2 sequences are ENHRY and SYGVKD. The CDR3 is 15 residues long. The CDR3 loop reads CAIRQTSGVSYEQYF. Here the CDR3 DNA reads TGTGCCATCAGGCAGACTAGCGGCGTCTCCTACGAGCAGTACTTC.

This clone was seen a single time. An end of the junction differs from the germline gene, which may be a read error. V is TRBV28 and J is TRBJ1-5; D gene uncertain. Germline-derived CDR1 and CDR2 are MDHEN and SYDVKM. The CDR3 has 13 amino acids. The DNA of the CDR3 is TGTGCCAGCGCGGGCAGCTTCAATCAACCCCAGCATTTT. Translation gives CASAGSFNQPQHF. The full variable domain, its missing parts supplied by reference TRBV28 and TRBJ1-5, is DVKVTQSSRYLVKRTGEKVFLECVQDMDHENMFWYRQDPGLGLRLIYFSYDVKMKEKGDIPEGYSVSREKKERFSLILESASTNQTSMYLCASAGSFNQPQHFGDGTRLSIL.

The chain is built from TRBV29-1 and TRBJ1-1; D gene unclear. V was shortened by 5 bases and J by 8 bases, with 15 bases between the two germline ends. The CDR3 is 12 amino acids. Germline V gene data show CDR1 as SQVTM and CDR2 as ANQGSEA. DNA of the CDR3: TGCAGCGTTCGCCCGGGTGAGGGAGAAGCTTTCTTT. Translation: CSVRPGEGEAFF. The full variable domain, its missing parts supplied by reference TRBV29-1 and TRBJ1-1, is SAVISQKPSRDICQRGTSLTIQCQVDSQVTMMFWYRQQPGQSLTLIATANQGSEATYESGFVIDKFPISRPNLTFSTLTVSNMSPEDSSIYLCSVRPGEGEAFFGQGTRLTVV.

The rearrangement links TRBV20-1 to TRBJ1-2, with 10 bases fitting TRBD1. Germline CDR1 DFQATT, CDR2 SNEGSKA (reference sequence). The CDR3 sequence is 14 residues long. V was pared by 3 bases and J by 3 bases, with 4 bases of the junction left unmatched. CDR3 loop: CSASGGTGDYGYTF. Written as DNA, the CDR3 is TGCAGTGCTAGTGGCGGGACAGGGGACTATGGCTACACCTTC.

This rearrangement joins TRBV6-5 to TRBJ1-6; tentative D call: TRBD1 (5 bases). From germline, CDR1 is MNHEY and CDR2 SVGAGI. The V and J ends lost 5 bases and 9 bases respectively, with 17 bases between them. The CDR3 spans 15 residues. The CDR3 bases are TGTGCCAGCAGTCAGGGTGATTGGGAAAGTTCACCCCTCCACTTT. It specifies CASSQGDWESSPLHF.

The chain carries TRBV5-1 and TRBJ2-1, with TRBD1 identical over 8 bases. The V and J ends lost 5 bases and 9 bases, in that order; junction bases with no gene match: 4. Germline values: CDR1 SGHRS, CDR2 YFSETQ. The CDR3 runs to 12 residues. The CDR3 region has the DNA TGCGCCAGCAGTCCGACAGGGGCTGAGCAGTTCTTC. This encodes CASSPTGAEQFF.

The chain uses TRBV5-4 and TRBJ1-3; D is possibly TRBD1 (5 bases). The ends were cut back, 4 bases at V and 4 bases at J, with 12 bases in the middle. The CDR3 has 14 residues. Looked up from germline, CDR1 is SGHNT and CDR2 is YYREEE (reference sequence). The CDR3 coding sequence is TGTGCCAGCAGCGCCTCAGGGTTGGGAAACACCATATATTTT. Encoded protein: CASSASGLGNTIYF.

In DNA, the CDR3 is TGTGCCAGTATGCCGGGGGACAGGGGTTTGAACACTGAAGCTTTCTTT. Translating it yields CASMPGDRGLNTEAFF. The chain combines TRBV19 with TRBJ1-1; 10 positions match TRBD1. This CDR3 contains 16 residues. The ends lost 7 bases at V and 0 bases at J; junction bases unmatched: 8. The V gene's germline CDR1 is LNHDA and CDR2 SQIVND (reference sequence). The full variable domain, in which reference TRBV19 and TRBJ1-1 provide the parts outside the CDR3, is DGGITQSPKYLFRKEGQNVTLSCEQNLNHDAMYWYRQDPGQGLRLIYYSQIVNDFQKGDIAEGYSVSREKKESFPLTVTSAQKNPTAFYLCASMPGDRGLNTEAFFGQGTRLTVV.

The rearrangement uses TRBV5-8 and TRBJ2-7; D remains ambiguous. Per germline, CDR1 SGHTS and CDR2 YDEGEE. The CDR3 is 10 residues long. V was cut by 1 base and J by 10 bases, with 6 bases left in between. The CDR3 DNA reads as TGTGCCAGCAGCTTGTGGAGACAGTACTTC. This gives the protein CASSLWRQYF.

CDR3: CASSIDGAAFNSPLHF. In DNA form, the CDR3 reads TGTGCCAGTAGTATAGATGGGGCAGCCTTTAATTCACCCCTCCACTTT. The chain links TRBV19 to TRBJ1-6; maybe TRBD1 (5 bases). CDR3 length: 16 residues. Trimming stripped 0 bases from V and 6 bases from J, with 12 bases between. The germline gives CDR1 LNHDA, CDR2 SQIVND (reference sequence).

The rearrangement links TRBV19 to TRBJ1-4; the match to TRBD1 covers 9 bases. Germline assignment: CDR1 LNHDA and CDR2 SQIVND (reference sequence). This CDR3 has 15 residues. V lost 4 bases, J lost 3 bases, and 3 bases stayed unmatched. CDR3 loop: CASSNRGLANEKLFF. The CDR3 bases are TGTGCCAGTAGTAACAGGGGGCTAGCTAATGAAAAACTGTTTTTT.

The V gene is TRBV24-1, the J gene TRBJ2-5, with 9 bases lining up with TRBD2. CDR3 length: 18 amino acids. The V segment lost 1 base and the J segment 0 bases; nucleotides outside the gene matches: 8. CDR1 and CDR2 (germline): KGHDR, SFDVKD. CDR3 DNA sequence: TGTGCCACCAGTGATTTTGTTTCAAGCGGGGGGTACCAAGAGACCCAGTACTTC. Amino acids: CATSDFVSSGGYQETQYF.

The V and J genes are TRBV28 and TRBJ2-3; TRBD2 agrees at 9 bases. The CDR3 is 15 amino acids. Germline CDR1 MDHEN, CDR2 SYDVKM. J lost 3 bases, V lost 2 bases, and 3 bases had no gene match. CDR3 bases: TGTGCCAGCAGTTTACTAGCGGGGTCAACAGATACGCAGTATTTT. It translates to CASSLLAGSTDTQYF.

This chain joins TRBV14 and TRBJ2-5; a possible D gene is TRBD1 (6 bases). Germline assignment: CDR1 SGHDN and CDR2 FVKESK. The CDR3 extends over 17 amino acids. Trimming took off 0 bases at V and 4 bases at J, with 18 bases between the two ends. The CDR3 sequence: CASSQDSSRGVRETQYF. In DNA form, the CDR3 reads TGTGCCAGCAGCCAAGATAGTTCCAGGGGTGTTCGAGAGACCCAGTACTTC.

This chain connects TRBV9 to TRBJ2-7; the match to TRBD1 covers 12 bases. Trimming took 2 bases from V and 5 from J; bases not matched to a gene: 5. The germline V gene encodes CDR1 SGDLS and CDR2 YYNGEE. This CDR3 is built from 15 residues. For the CDR3, the DNA is TGTGCCAGCAGCGTCGGGACAGGGGGCGAACACGAGCAGTACTTC. As protein: CASSVGTGGEHEQYF. Full variable domain (rest looked up from reference TRBV9 and TRBJ2-7): DSGVTQTPKHLITATGQRVTLRCSPRSGDLSVYWYQQSLDQGLQFLIQYYNGEERAKGNILERFSAQQFPDLHSELNLSSLELGDSALYFCASSVGTGGEHEQYFGPGTRLTVT.

J is TRBJ1-2 and V is TRBV5-8; the match to TRBD1 covers 8 bases. The germline V gene has CDR1 SGHTS and CDR2 YDEGEE. This CDR3 spans 14 amino acids. The junction had 5 bases not matched to a gene; V was cut back by 4 bases and J by 3 bases. The CDR3 bases are TGTGCCAGCAGCACGACGACAGGGGACTATGGCTACACCTTC. This gives the protein CASSTTTGDYGYTF.

V usage is TRBV7-3 and J usage is TRBJ2-1, with 7 bases identical to TRBD2. J lost 3 bases, V lost 3 bases, and 5 bases had no gene match. In germline, CDR1 is SGHTA, CDR2 FQGTGA. This CDR3 comprises 15 residues. The CDR3, as DNA: TGTGCCAGCAGCTTTGGCGGGGGAGGCTACAATGAGCAGTTCTTC. The encoded protein is CASSFGGGGYNEQFF. Variable domain in full (rest from reference TRBV7-3 and TRBJ2-1): GAGVSQTPSNKVTEKGKYVELRCDPISGHTALYWYRQSLGQGPEFLIYFQGTGAADDSGLPNDRFFAVRPEGSVSTLKIQRTERGDSAVYLCASSFGGGGYNEQFFGPGTRLTVL.

The chain couples TRBV11-2 to TRBJ2-3; TRBD2 matches 9 bases. Germline values: CDR1 SGHAT, CDR2 FQNNGV. V was pared by 4 bases and J by 4 bases, with 9 bases of the junction left unmatched. The CDR3 is 16 residues long. The DNA of the CDR3 is TGTGCCAGCAGCTACACTCGACTAGCGGCAGCAGATACGCAGTATTTT. Residues: CASSYTRLAAADTQYF.

This clone is a singleton in its sample. The chain combines TRBV5-4 with TRBJ2-1, with 10 bases identical to TRBD2. The germline CDR1 and CDR2 sequences are SGHNT and YYREEE (reference sequence). The CDR3 covers 14 residues. V gave up 4 bases and J gave up 4 bases; unmatched junction bases: 2. The CDR3 DNA reads TGTGCCAGCAGCAGCGGGGGGGCGTACAATGAGCAGTTCTTC. As protein: CASSSGGAYNEQFF.

This clone appeared once. The V call is TRBV28, the J call TRBJ2-5; D might be TRBD1 (5 bases). Germline lookup yields CDR1 MDHEN and CDR2 SYDVKM. Trimming stripped 3 bases from V and 1 base from J, with 18 bases between. The CDR3 totals 17 residues. CDR3 nucleotides: TGTGCCAGCAGTTTGGGCTCCAGGGTGGTCTCCCAAGAGACCCAGTACTTC. Amino acids: CASSLGSRVVSQETQYF.